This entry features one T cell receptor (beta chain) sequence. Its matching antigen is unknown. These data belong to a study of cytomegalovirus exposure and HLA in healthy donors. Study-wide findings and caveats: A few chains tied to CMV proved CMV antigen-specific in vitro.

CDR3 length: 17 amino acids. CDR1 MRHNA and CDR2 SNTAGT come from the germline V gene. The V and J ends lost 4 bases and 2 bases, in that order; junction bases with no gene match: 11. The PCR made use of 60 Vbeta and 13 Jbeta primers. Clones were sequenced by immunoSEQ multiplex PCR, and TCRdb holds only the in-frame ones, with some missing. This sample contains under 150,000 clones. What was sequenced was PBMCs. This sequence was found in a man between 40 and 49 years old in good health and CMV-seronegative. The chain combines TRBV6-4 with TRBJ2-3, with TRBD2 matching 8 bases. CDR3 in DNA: TGTGCCAGCAGTGGAAGCGGGGGAGCCCACGACACAGATACGCAGTATTTT. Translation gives CASSGSGGAHDTDTQYF.